The 11 T cell receptor beta chains given below trace back to one sample, sequenced in a study of cytomegalovirus exposure and HLA in healthy donors. The PCR was carried out with 60 Vbeta primers and 13 Jbeta primers. Using immunoSEQ multiplex PCR, the repertoire was profiled, and TCRdb retains in-frame clones only, with some absent. Among around 130,000 clones listed, under 85% were seen once. Material: PBMCs. The receptor source for this set is a man aged 25-40 years in good health and CMV-seronegative.

The rearrangement uses TRBV5-4 and TRBJ1-2, with no clear D. Trimming shortened V by 4 bases and J by 4 bases, and 17 bases separated the two germline ends. The CDR3 totals 15 residues. Per germline, CDR1 SGHNT and CDR2 YYREEE (reference sequence). The chain's CDR3 is CASSQSGRHGYGYTF. The CDR3 nucleotides are TGTGCCAGCAGCCAAAGTGGAAGACATGGCTATGGCTACACCTTC. Combining the CDR3 with reference TRBV5-4 and TRBJ1-2 gives the whole variable domain ETGVTQSPTHLIKTRGQQVTLRCSSQSGHNTVSWYQQALGQGPQFIFQYYREEENGRGNFPPRFSGLQFPNYSSELNVNALELDDSALYLCASSQSGRHGYGYTFGSGTRLTVV.

The chain joins TRBV7-2 to TRBJ2-3; TRBD1 matches 7 bases. Trimming took 4 bases from V and 1 from J; bases not matched to a gene: 8. CDR3 size: 16 residues. Germline assignment: CDR1 SGHTA and CDR2 FQGNSA. CDR3 sequence: CASSYRGPAGTDTQYF. The CDR3 region has the DNA TGTGCCAGCAGCTACAGGGGTCCAGCGGGCACAGATACGCAGTATTTT.

The chain is built from TRBV6-5 and TRBJ1-5; TRBD1 matches at 10 bases. The V segment lost 9 bases and the J segment 4 bases; nucleotides outside the gene matches: 6. The CDR3 consists of 14 residues. CDR1 is MNHEY and CDR2 is SVGAGI in the germline V gene. This CDR3 reads CASAPDRGNQPQHF. The CDR3 DNA follows: TGTGCCAGTGCCCCGGACAGGGGGAATCAGCCCCAGCATTTT.

V gene TRBV6-1 combines with J gene TRBJ2-5; weak D call: TRBD1 (6 bases). Trimming took 3 bases from V and 5 from J, leaving 19 bases between them. This CDR3 region has 16 residues. Germline CDR1 MNHNS, CDR2 SASEGT. The CDR3 bases are TGTGCCAGCAGTGAGGTGACAGGAGCGCCTGGGGAGACCCAGTACTTC. It codes for CASSEVTGAPGETQYF.

The chain's CDR3 is CATLRRQTGAYEQFF. Written as DNA, the CDR3 is TGTGCCACGCTCCGAAGGCAGACAGGGGCATATGAGCAGTTCTTC. The rearrangement uses TRBV6-6 and TRBJ2-1, with 8 bases fitting TRBD1. This CDR3 contains 15 residues. The V gene's germline CDR1 is MNHNY and CDR2 SVGAGI (reference sequence). After removal of 10 bases from V and 8 bases from J, the junction contained 16 bases not matched to a gene.

The chain joins TRBV6-6 to TRBJ1-1; D unclear. The CDR3 is 12 amino acids. Between the trimmed V and J ends, which lost 2 bases and 6 bases, there was a span of 7 bases. Germline V gene sequence: CDR1 MNHNY, CDR2 SVGAGI (reference sequence). Here the CDR3 reads CASSYVGAEAFF. The CDR3 bases are TGTGCCAGCAGTTACGTCGGGGCTGAAGCTTTCTTT.

This clone was seen just once. The chain employs TRBV27 and TRBJ1-1; no reliable D call. Trimming removed 5 bases from V and 7 bases from J, with 11 bases in between. The CDR3 spans 12 residues. Germline loops: CDR1 MNHEY, CDR2 SMNVEV (reference sequence). This CDR3 reads CASSDLGVEAFF. CDR3 DNA: TGTGCCAGCAGTGACCTGGGAGTTGAAGCTTTCTTT.

This clone was counted only a few times. CDR3 nucleotide sequence: TGCAGCGTTGAATTACGGGACACTGAAGCTTTCTTT. As protein: CSVELRDTEAFF. V usage is TRBV29-1 and J usage is TRBJ1-1; D unresolved. Between the trimmed V and J ends, which lost 2 bases and 3 bases, there was a span of 7 bases. The CDR3 has 12 amino acids. Germline CDR1 and CDR2: SQVTM and ANQGSEA.

The V and J genes are TRBV5-1 and TRBJ1-6; unclear D gene. Trimming took 0 bases from V and 13 from J, leaving 11 bases between them. Per germline, CDR1 SGHRS and CDR2 YFSETQ. This CDR3 spans 13 amino acids. CDR3 nucleotides: TGCGCCAGCAGCTTGGACACCTCAGGTCCCCTCCACTTT. The encoded protein is CASSLDTSGPLHF.

The chain uses TRBV7-2 and TRBJ2-7, with D perhaps TRBD1 (5 bases). The ends were cut back, 2 bases at V and 1 base at J, with 12 bases in the middle. Germline lookup yields CDR1 SGHTA and CDR2 FQGNSA. The CDR3 runs to 15 residues. CDR3 nucleotides: TGTGCCAGCAGCTTAATCCAGGGCCCTTCCTACGAGCAGTACTTC. This sequence encodes CASSLIQGPSYEQYF.

The chain employs TRBV27 and TRBJ1-1, with unresolved D. Per the germline V gene, CDR1 is MNHEY and CDR2 is SMNVEV (reference sequence). This CDR3 is built from 14 residues. V gave up 4 bases and J gave up 1 base, with 10 bases separating them. The CDR3 is CASSSGSSNTEAFF. The DNA of the CDR3 is TGTGCCAGCAGTTCTGGCAGTTCGAACACTGAAGCTTTCTTT.